This T cell receptor (beta chain) was captured by sequencing in a study of blood T cells in healthy people across ages. Findings of the study overall: Correlation between TCR beta diversity and naive T cell percentage was strong. Long-lived donors had more naive CD4+ cells and higher diversity than aged donors.

About this clonotype itself: The antigen is unknown. At one end the junction does not follow the germline gene, possibly because of a read error.

A second PCR of about 6 to 12 cycles used a sample-barcoded 5' primer and a J-beta primer mix. Every individual sample yielded 2.5 million or more paired-end reads (each containing CDR3). TCRdb re-analysed the 5' RACE reads in MiXCR, keeping a single row per CDR3 protein. The repertoire consists of roughly 1.6 million distinct CDR3 sequences, with about 35% occurring once and the leading ten covering about 11%. CDR1 and CDR2 from the germline V gene are MNHNY and SVGAGI (reference sequence). CDR3 length: 15 amino acids. Sequenced sample: blood. This TCR derives from a woman aged 25 to 39 in good health. The chain links TRBV6-6 to TRBJ2-4, with D tentatively TRBD2 (6 bases). The J call may be wrong; the DNA end is better matched by TRBJ2-5. The CDR3 DNA reads as TGTGCCGGCAGTTACTCGGGGGTCCCACAAGAGACCCAGTACTTC. Protein: CAGSYSGVPQETQYF.